The 19 T cell receptor beta chains in this list originate from one sample, sequenced in a study of graft-versus-host responses after intestinal transplantation. TCRdb's copy holds only in-frame clones and misses some; the assay was immunoSEQ multiplex PCR. The table shows roughly 120,000 clones, with around 93% occurring only once. These receptors lack a known antigen. The input for sequencing was unstimulated CD8+ T cells sorted from spleen or lymph node cells, taken before intestinal transplant. These receptors were collected from a human donor who received an intestinal transplant.

This chain connects TRBV5-1 to TRBJ2-1; 10 bases are a match to TRBD2. V lost 4 bases, J lost 0 bases, and 7 bases stayed unmatched. The CDR3 totals 17 residues. CDR1 SGHRS and CDR2 YFSETQ come from the germline V gene. CDR3 DNA: TGCGCCAGCAGCCCTTGGGGACTAGCGAACTCCTACAATGAGCAGTTCTTC. It is translated as CASSPWGLANSYNEQFF.

V and J are TRBV4-1 and TRBJ1-1; D call uncertain. V was trimmed by 5 bases and J by 4 bases, leaving 11 bases between them. This CDR3 is built from 13 residues. Germline V gives CDR1 MGHRA, CDR2 YSYEKL. The CDR3: CASSYTLGTEAFF. The DNA for the CDR3 is TGCGCCAGCAGCTATACACTGGGCACTGAAGCTTTCTTT.

The chain joins TRBV28 to TRBJ2-7; 7 nucleotides agree with TRBD1. The CDR3 runs to 13 residues. Trimming took 2 bases from V and 4 from J; bases not matched to a gene: 2. In germline, CDR1 is MDHEN, CDR2 SYDVKM. DNA of the CDR3: TGTGCCAGCAGTTTAGACAGGGCTTACGAGCAGTACTTC. Encoded protein: CASSLDRAYEQYF.

The V gene is TRBV7-2, the J gene TRBJ2-1; TRBD2 agrees at 8 bases. V shed 7 bases and J 6 bases; nucleotides not matched to a gene: 8. The V gene's germline CDR1 is SGHTA and CDR2 FQGNSA. This CDR3 has 14 residues. CDR3 bases: TGTGCCAGCACTCCCGGGGGGGTGGGCAATGAGCAGTTCTTC. Translated, it gives CASTPGGVGNEQFF.

The V and J genes are TRBV7-8 and TRBJ1-1; D uncertain. The V gene lost 3 bases and the J gene lost 3 bases, with 8 bases spanning the gap. The CDR3 has 13 residues. Germline lookup yields CDR1 SGHVS and CDR2 FQNEAQ. CDR3 DNA: TGTGCCAGCAGCTTGAGTGGTGACACTGAAGCTTTCTTT. It is translated as CASSLSGDTEAFF.

This chain links TRBV30 with TRBJ2-7; a weak D match, TRBD1 (6 bases). CDR1 is GTSNPN, CDR2 SVGIG, per germline (reference sequence). The CDR3 contains 15 residues. Trimming took 4 bases from V and 1 from J, leaving 17 bases between them. This chain's CDR3 is CAWNPEGEASYEQYF. CDR3 coding DNA: TGTGCCTGGAACCCCGAGGGGGAAGCTTCCTACGAGCAGTACTTC.

V usage is TRBV9 and J usage is TRBJ2-3; 14 bases line up with TRBD2. V lost 4 bases, J lost 2 bases, and 6 bases stayed unmatched. This CDR3 is 17 amino acids long. Germline V CDR1 and CDR2: SGDLS, YYNGEE. CDR3: CASSRGLAGVFTDTQYF. CDR3 DNA sequence: TGTGCCAGCAGCAGGGGACTAGCGGGAGTCTTCACAGATACGCAGTATTTT.

This clone was recorded once. The chain recombines TRBV4-2 with TRBJ1-3, with a tentative D call TRBD1 (5 bases). CDR1 is LGHNA and CDR2 is YNFKEQ in the germline V gene. Trimming shortened V by 3 bases and J by 1 base, and 16 bases separated the two germline ends. The CDR3 spans 17 residues. DNA of the CDR3: TGTGCCAGCAGCCAGATCGATTCAGGGTGGTCTGGAAACACCATATATTTT. Protein: CASSQIDSGWSGNTIYF.

The chain carries TRBV27 and TRBJ2-1, with a tentative D call TRBD2 (6 bases). The CDR3 spans 15 residues. Trimming cost V 3 bases and J 10 bases, with 19 bases left between them. Germline CDR1 and CDR2: MNHEY and SMNVEV (reference sequence). DNA of the CDR3: TGTGCCAGCAGTTTCTCCTTCCGGGGGATTTTAGAGCAGTTCTTC. As protein: CASSFSFRGILEQFF.

The genes are TRBV29-1 and TRBJ2-7; D remains ambiguous. The V end was cut by 2 bases, the J end by 3 bases, with 17 bases between. Germline CDR1 reads SQVTM; CDR2 reads ANQGSEA. The CDR3 is 15 amino acids. In nucleotides, the CDR3 is TGCAGCGTTGAACGGATTTCAGGCCCAGACTACGAGCAGTACTTC. It codes for CSVERISGPDYEQYF.

This clone was observed once. The V gene is TRBV27, the J gene TRBJ2-7, with 14 bases identical to TRBD2. Germline V gives CDR1 MNHEY, CDR2 SMNVEV (reference sequence). The CDR3 has 14 residues. V was clipped by 5 bases and J by 6 bases; unmatched bases: 3. As DNA, the CDR3 is TGTGCCAGCAGTACGGGACTAGCGGGAGTCGAGCAGTACTTC. It encodes CASSTGLAGVEQYF.

The chain links TRBV2 to TRBJ1-1; TRBD1 agrees at 9 bases. V shed 5 bases, J shed 4 bases, and the junction held 8 bases outside the gene matches. Germline CDR1 reads SNHLY; CDR2 reads FYNNEI. The CDR3 length is 15 residues. CDR3 DNA sequence: TGTGCCAGCAGTACAGGGGGCGTATTGAGCACTGAAGCTTTCTTT. This gives the protein CASSTGGVLSTEAFF.

This clone was counted only a few times. The J gene is TRBJ2-7, the V gene TRBV4-1, with D hard to call. Trimming shortened V by 0 bases and J by 2 bases, and 8 bases separated the two germline ends. Germline CDR1 and CDR2: MGHRA and YSYEKL. The CDR3 runs to 14 residues. In DNA form, the CDR3 reads TGCGCCAGCAGCCAAGATCTAGGGACCTACGAGCAGTACTTC. It specifies CASSQDLGTYEQYF.

The chain recombines TRBV27 with TRBJ2-1, with D maybe TRBD1 (7 bases). Germline V gene sequence: CDR1 MNHEY, CDR2 SMNVEV (reference sequence). V gave up 2 bases and J gave up 3 bases, with 20 bases separating them. The CDR3 totals 18 residues. The CDR3 bases are TGTGCCAGCAGTTTAGGCGCGAGCGGCAGGGGGGTCTACAATGAGCAGTTCTTC. Translating it yields CASSLGASGRGVYNEQFF.

V usage is TRBV6-5 and J usage is TRBJ2-3, with unresolved D. Germline CDR1 is MNHEY and CDR2 is SVGAGI. The CDR3 extends over 15 amino acids. Trimming removed 5 bases from V and 2 bases from J, with 14 bases in between. The CDR3 coding sequence is TGTGCCAGCAGTAACAACGTAGCTGCCACAGATACGCAGTATTTT. Protein: CASSNNVAATDTQYF.

This sequence joins TRBV7-9 and TRBJ2-7; D ambiguous. The V and J ends lost 3 bases and 4 bases respectively, with 13 bases between them. Germline lookup yields CDR1 SEHNR and CDR2 FQNEAQ (reference sequence). This CDR3 has 14 residues. The CDR3 loop is CASSFGLLPYEQYF. The CDR3 DNA reads TGTGCCAGCAGCTTTGGGCTCCTCCCTTACGAGCAGTACTTC.

The chain links TRBV7-9 to TRBJ1-1, with D perhaps TRBD1 (5 bases). CDR1 and CDR2 from the germline V gene are SEHNR and FQNEAQ (reference sequence). V gave up 4 bases and J gave up 1 base, with 13 bases separating them. There are 15 residues in the CDR3. The CDR3 loop reads CASSSTDPTNTEAFF. The CDR3 coding sequence is TGTGCCAGCAGCTCGACAGACCCCACGAACACTGAAGCTTTCTTT. Full variable domain (remainder filled in from reference TRBV7-9 and TRBJ1-1): DTGVSQNPRHKITKRGQNVTFRCDPISEHNRLYWYRQTLGQGPEFLTYFQNEAQLEKSRLLSDRFSAERPKGSFSTLEIQRTEQGDSAMYLCASSSTDPTNTEAFFGQGTRLTVV.

This clone was found once. J is TRBJ2-1 and V is TRBV19, with TRBD2 matching 12 bases. The CDR3 loop spans 16 amino acids. J gave up 10 bases and V 6 bases, and 13 bases lay outside the gene matches. Germline V lookup: CDR1 LNHDA, CDR2 SQIVND (reference sequence). The CDR3 spells CASSMTTSGSSWEQFF. The DNA of the CDR3 is TGTGCCAGTAGCATGACGACTAGCGGGAGTTCGTGGGAGCAGTTCTTC.

The chain recombines TRBV5-1 with TRBJ1-1, with a tentative D call TRBD1 (6 bases). CDR1 and CDR2 from the germline V gene are SGHRS and YFSETQ. V was trimmed by 1 base and J by 2 bases, leaving 9 bases between them. The CDR3 loop spans 14 amino acids. Written as DNA, the CDR3 is TGCGCCAGCAGCTTGAGCAGGGGCAACACTGAAGCTTTCTTT. Translating gives CASSLSRGNTEAFF.